These 18 T cell receptor beta chains were all obtained from the same sample, sequenced in a study of CD8 T cells in Susac syndrome. RNA, at about 0.45 to 1 ug, was reverse transcribed with random hexamers. TCRdb analysed the immunoSEQ multiplex PCR reads with MiXCR anew, one entry per CDR3 protein. The data hold about 300,000 distinct CDR3 sequences, with 65% to 90% observed a single time. Sequencing was carried out using CD8+ T cells from PBMCs. The receptor set was obtained from a human donor with multiple sclerosis.

The chain combines TRBV30 with TRBJ1-5, with TRBD1 as a possible D gene (5 bases). Germline loops: CDR1 GTSNPN, CDR2 SVGIG (reference sequence). V lost 2 bases, J lost 7 bases, and 9 bases lay in between. The CDR3 length is 12 residues. In DNA, the CDR3 is TGTGCCTGGAGTATGGGGGGACAGCCCCAGCATTTT. It yields the protein CAWSMGGQPQHF.

The chain employs TRBV6-5 and TRBJ1-1; 7 positions match TRBD1. Germline trimming cut 6 bases from V and 6 bases from J; bases unmatched to any gene: 7. The CDR3 contains 13 residues. Germline loops: CDR1 MNHEY, CDR2 SVGAGI. The DNA for the CDR3 is TGTGCCAGCAGAAAATGGACAGGCGCTGAAGCTTTCTTT. Protein sequence: CASRKWTGAEAFF.

The rearrangement uses TRBV2 and TRBJ1-1, with D unresolved. Germline CDR1 is SNHLY and CDR2 is FYNNEI. This CDR3 has 12 amino acids. The germline V and J ends were trimmed by 11 bases and 3 bases, with 13 bases remaining between them. CDR3 protein: CADTWLDTEAFF. CDR3 in DNA: TGTGCCGATACCTGGCTGGACACTGAAGCTTTCTTT.

The V and J genes are TRBV20-1 and TRBJ2-7; D gene ambiguous. The CDR3 covers 13 residues. V lost 1 base and J lost 0, with 7 bases in between. Germline CDR1 DFQATT, CDR2 SNEGSKA (reference sequence). CDR3 sequence: CSARARSSYEQYF. CDR3 in DNA: TGCAGTGCTAGAGCTAGGAGCTCCTACGAGCAGTACTTC.

The CDR3 loop is CASSSPDGSSYNEQFF. CDR3 nucleotide sequence: TGTGCCAGCAGCTCCCCGGACGGGAGCTCCTACAATGAGCAGTTCTTC. The genes are TRBV7-9 and TRBJ2-1; D is possibly TRBD2 (6 bases). This CDR3 spans 16 amino acids. V was cut by 4 bases and J by 0 bases, with 13 bases left in between. Germline V lookup: CDR1 SEHNR, CDR2 FQNEAQ (reference sequence). Full variable domain (remainder filled in from reference TRBV7-9 and TRBJ2-1): DTGVSQNPRHKITKRGQNVTFRCDPISEHNRLYWYRQTLGQGPEFLTYFQNEAQLEKSRLLSDRFSAERPKGSFSTLEIQRTEQGDSAMYLCASSSPDGSSYNEQFFGPGTRLTVL.

The V and J genes are TRBV30 and TRBJ2-7; the D gene is possibly TRBD2 (5 bases). The V and J ends lost 2 bases and 5 bases respectively, with 10 bases between them. The CDR3 has 12 amino acids. Germline V CDR1 and CDR2: GTSNPN, SVGIG (reference sequence). CDR3: CAWSRSRDEQYF. DNA for the CDR3: TGTGCCTGGAGTCGGTCGAGGGACGAGCAGTACTTC.

The chain couples TRBV30 to TRBJ1-6; 9 bases are shared with TRBD1. Trimming took 3 bases from V and 7 from J; bases not matched to a gene: 4. CDR1 GTSNPN and CDR2 SVGIG come from the germline V gene (reference sequence). CDR3 length equals 14 residues. The CDR3 DNA reads TGTGCCTGGAGCGCGACAGGGGGAAATTCACCCCTCCACTTT. This encodes CAWSATGGNSPLHF.

This clonotype showed up just once. The chain uses TRBV27 and TRBJ1-1; D might be TRBD1 (5 bases). V lost 0 bases and J 9 bases, leaving 8 bases between the germline ends. The germline V gene has CDR1 MNHEY and CDR2 SMNVEV (reference sequence). The CDR3 totals 12 residues. CDR3 amino acids: CASSLSGGQAFF. Written as DNA, the CDR3 is TGTGCCAGCAGTTTATCGGGGGGTCAAGCTTTCTTT.

This clonotype was counted once. The chain recombines TRBV25-1 with TRBJ2-1; TRBD2 aligns across 11 bases. Trimming took 1 base from V and 5 from J; bases not matched to a gene: 4. CDR3 length: 16 amino acids. CDR1 and CDR2 (germline): MGHDK, SYGVNS. In DNA, the CDR3 is TGTGCCAGCAGTGAATCCGGACTAGCGGGCCACAATGAGCAGTTCTTC. It yields the protein CASSESGLAGHNEQFF. The full variable domain, its missing parts supplied by reference TRBV25-1 and TRBJ2-1, is EADIYQTPRYLVIGTGKKITLECSQTMGHDKMYWYQQDPGMELHLIHYSYGVNSTEKGDLSSESTVSRIRTEHFPLTLESARPSHTSQYLCASSESGLAGHNEQFFGPGTRLTVL.

The chain is built from TRBV14 and TRBJ2-1, with D possibly TRBD2 on 7 matching bases. Germline V gene data show CDR1 as SGHDN and CDR2 as FVKESK. This CDR3 comprises 16 residues. V was trimmed by 1 base and J by 5 bases, leaving 15 bases between them. CDR3: CASSQARGAPHNEQFF. The CDR3 nucleotides read TGTGCCAGCAGCCAAGCTCGGGGGGCCCCACACAATGAGCAGTTCTTC.

The V call is TRBV9, the J call TRBJ2-7; D perhaps matches TRBD1 (6 bases). Between the trimmed V and J ends, which lost 1 base and 3 bases, there was a span of 11 bases. The CDR3 covers 14 residues. Germline values: CDR1 SGDLS, CDR2 YYNGEE. CDR3 nucleotide sequence: TGTGCCAGCAGCGTAACAGGGTGGGACTACGAGCAGTACTTC. Its translation: CASSVTGWDYEQYF.

The chain uses TRBV6-5 and TRBJ2-3; TRBD2 matches 7 bases. CDR1 is MNHEY and CDR2 is SVGAGI in the germline V gene. This CDR3 contains 13 residues. The DNA of the CDR3 is TGTGCGACTAGCCGCTTAGGCGAGGATACGCAGTATTTT. Its protein is CATSRLGEDTQYF.

The genes are TRBV5-4 and TRBJ1-1; no firm D call. V was shortened by 2 bases and J by 4 bases, with 12 bases between the two germline ends. Germline-derived CDR1 and CDR2 are SGHNT and YYREEE (reference sequence). CDR3 length: 14 residues. This chain's CDR3 is CASSLFLGGTEAFF. The CDR3 nucleotides read TGTGCCAGCAGCTTATTCTTGGGTGGCACTGAAGCTTTCTTT.

The J gene is TRBJ1-2, the V gene TRBV6-5; D perhaps matches TRBD1 (6 bases). Per the germline V gene, CDR1 is MNHEY and CDR2 is SVGAGI. There are 16 residues in the CDR3. Trimming pared 6 bases from V and 0 bases from J, leaving 17 bases between. DNA of the CDR3: TGTGCCAGCAGCTACCACAGGGCCCCAGCTAACTATGGCTACACCTTC. As protein: CASSYHRAPANYGYTF.

This clonotype appeared a single time. This sequence joins TRBV7-3 and TRBJ2-3; 12 positions match TRBD2. CDR3 size: 17 residues. In germline, CDR1 is SGHTA, CDR2 FQGTGA. Germline trimming cut 5 bases from V and 2 bases from J; bases unmatched to any gene: 8. The CDR3 region is CASSDTTSGSSTDTQYF. CDR3 nucleotide sequence: TGTGCCAGCAGCGATACGACTAGCGGGAGTTCCACAGATACGCAGTATTTT.

The chain carries TRBV4-3 and TRBJ2-5; D may be TRBD2 (6 bases). CDR3 length equals 15 residues. Germline assignment: CDR1 LGHNA and CDR2 YSLEER. V was cut by 0 bases and J by 5 bases, with 13 bases left in between. The CDR3 DNA follows: TGCGCCAGCAGCCAAGAGGTGATAGGGAGGGAGACCCAGTACTTC. Protein: CASSQEVIGRETQYF.

The chain joins TRBV5-6 to TRBJ2-1; tentatively, D is TRBD1 (6 bases). The CDR3 has 13 amino acids. CDR1 and CDR2 from the germline V gene are SGHDT and YYEEEE. V dropped 1 base and J dropped 12 bases, with 14 bases sitting between them. For the CDR3, the DNA is TGTGCCAGCAGCTTGTACTCAGGGGTTGGGCAGTTCTTC. Its protein product is CASSLYSGVGQFF.

The rearrangement links TRBV27 to TRBJ2-1, with D hard to call. The CDR3 sequence is 14 residues long. Trimming took 6 bases from V and 5 from J, leaving 14 bases between them. Germline lookup yields CDR1 MNHEY and CDR2 SMNVEV (reference sequence). CDR3 region: CASRLIDHNNEQFF. The CDR3 DNA is TGTGCCAGCAGACTAATAGACCACAACAATGAGCAGTTCTTC.